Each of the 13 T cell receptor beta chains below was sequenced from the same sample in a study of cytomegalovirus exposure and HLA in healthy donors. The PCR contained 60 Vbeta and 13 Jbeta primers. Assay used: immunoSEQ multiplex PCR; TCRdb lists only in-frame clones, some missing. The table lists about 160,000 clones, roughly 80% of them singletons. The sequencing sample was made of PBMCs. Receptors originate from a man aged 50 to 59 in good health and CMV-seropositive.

The CDR3 nucleotides are TGTGCCAGCAGCGGGTACCACCAGGGGGCCGCCTACAATGAGCAGTTCTTC. Protein product: CASSGYHQGAAYNEQFF. The J gene is TRBJ2-1, the V gene TRBV9; 8 bases line up with TRBD1. Germline values: CDR1 SGDLS, CDR2 YYNGEE. The CDR3 runs 17 residues. V lost 3 bases to trimming and J lost 2 bases; unmatched junction nucleotides: 10.

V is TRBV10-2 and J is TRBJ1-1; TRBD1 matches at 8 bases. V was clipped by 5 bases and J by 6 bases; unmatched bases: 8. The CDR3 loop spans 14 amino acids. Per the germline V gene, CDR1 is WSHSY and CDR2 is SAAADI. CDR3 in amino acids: CASSSDREVAEAFF. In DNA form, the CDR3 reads TGCGCCAGCAGTTCGGACAGGGAAGTCGCTGAAGCTTTCTTT.

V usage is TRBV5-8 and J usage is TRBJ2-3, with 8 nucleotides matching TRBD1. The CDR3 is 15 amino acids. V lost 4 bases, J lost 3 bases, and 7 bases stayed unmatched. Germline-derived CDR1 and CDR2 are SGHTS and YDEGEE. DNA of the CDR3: TGTGCCAGCAGCACTGGACAGGGCTTGACAGATACGCAGTATTTT. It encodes CASSTGQGLTDTQYF.

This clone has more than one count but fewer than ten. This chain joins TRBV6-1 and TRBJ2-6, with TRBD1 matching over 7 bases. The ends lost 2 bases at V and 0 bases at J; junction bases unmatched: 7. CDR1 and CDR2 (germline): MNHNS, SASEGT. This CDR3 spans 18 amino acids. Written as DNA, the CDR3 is TGTGCCAGCAGTGAATTCCGGGACAGCAGCTCTGGGGCCAACGTCCTGACTTTC. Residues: CASSEFRDSSSGANVLTF.

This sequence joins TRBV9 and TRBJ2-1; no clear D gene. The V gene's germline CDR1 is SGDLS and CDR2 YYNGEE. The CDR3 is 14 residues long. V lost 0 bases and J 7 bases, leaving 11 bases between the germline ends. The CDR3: CASSVAPGLNEQFF. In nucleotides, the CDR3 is TGTGCCAGCAGCGTAGCTCCAGGTTTGAATGAGCAGTTCTTC.

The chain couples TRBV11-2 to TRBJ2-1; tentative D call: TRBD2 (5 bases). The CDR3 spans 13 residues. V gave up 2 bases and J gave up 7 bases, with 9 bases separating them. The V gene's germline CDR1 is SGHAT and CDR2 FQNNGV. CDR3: CASSLNGVNEQFF. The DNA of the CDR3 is TGTGCCAGCAGCTTAAACGGGGTTAATGAGCAGTTCTTC.

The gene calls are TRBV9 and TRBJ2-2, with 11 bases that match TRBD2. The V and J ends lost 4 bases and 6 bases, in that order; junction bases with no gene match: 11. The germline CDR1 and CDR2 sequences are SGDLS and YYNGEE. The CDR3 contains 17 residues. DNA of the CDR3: TGTGCCAGCAGCTCCCGTACTAGCGGGAGTTTGTCCGGGGAGCTGTTTTTT. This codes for CASSSRTSGSLSGELFF. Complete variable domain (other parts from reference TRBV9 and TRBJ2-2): DSGVTQTPKHLITATGQRVTLRCSPRSGDLSVYWYQQSLDQGLQFLIQYYNGEERAKGNILERFSAQQFPDLHSELNLSSLELGDSALYFCASSSRTSGSLSGELFFGEGSRLTVL.

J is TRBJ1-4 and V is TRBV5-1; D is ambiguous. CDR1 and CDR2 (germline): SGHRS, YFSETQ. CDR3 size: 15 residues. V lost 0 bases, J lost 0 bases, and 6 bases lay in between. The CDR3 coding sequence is TGCGCCAGCAGCTTGGAGCCCGCAACTAATGAAAAACTGTTTTTT. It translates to CASSLEPATNEKLFF.

The CDR3 DNA reads TGTGCCAGCAGTTTAGGGGAGTTAACGGCAGAGACCCAGTACTTC. This codes for CASSLGELTAETQYF. The V gene is TRBV27, the J gene TRBJ2-5; a possible D gene is TRBD2 (5 bases). This CDR3 contains 15 residues. Germline V CDR1 and CDR2: MNHEY, SMNVEV (reference sequence). V dropped 2 bases and J dropped 4 bases, with 14 bases sitting between them.

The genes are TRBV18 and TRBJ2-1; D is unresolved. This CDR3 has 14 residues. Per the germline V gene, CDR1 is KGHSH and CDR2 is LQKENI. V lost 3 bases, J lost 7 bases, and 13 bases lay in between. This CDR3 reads CASSPGTVANEQFF. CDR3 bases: TGTGCCAGCTCACCCGGTACTGTCGCTAATGAGCAGTTCTTC. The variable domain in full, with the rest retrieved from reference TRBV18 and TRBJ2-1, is NAGVMQNPRHLVRRRGQEARLRCSPMKGHSHVYWYRQLPEEGLKFMVYLQKENIIDESGMPKERFSAEFPKEGPSILRIQQVVRGDSAAYFCASSPGTVANEQFFGPGTRLTVL.

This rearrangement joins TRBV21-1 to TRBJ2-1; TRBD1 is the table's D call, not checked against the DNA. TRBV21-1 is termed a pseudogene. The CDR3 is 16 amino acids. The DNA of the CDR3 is TGTGCCAGTTCGAGGGGGAATGCCCTCTCCTACAATGAGCAGTTCTTC. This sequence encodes CASSRGNALSYNEQFF.

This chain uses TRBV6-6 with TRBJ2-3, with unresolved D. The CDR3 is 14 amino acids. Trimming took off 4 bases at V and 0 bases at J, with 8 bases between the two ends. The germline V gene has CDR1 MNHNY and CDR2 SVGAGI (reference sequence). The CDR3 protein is CASSSVVSTDTQYF. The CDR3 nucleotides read TGTGCCAGCAGTTCAGTGGTGAGCACAGATACGCAGTATTTT.

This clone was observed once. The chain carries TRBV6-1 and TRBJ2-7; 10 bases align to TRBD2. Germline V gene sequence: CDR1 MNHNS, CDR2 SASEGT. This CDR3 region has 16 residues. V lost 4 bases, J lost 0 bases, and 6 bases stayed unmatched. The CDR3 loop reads CASSARLAGNSYEQYF. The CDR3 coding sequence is TGTGCCAGCAGTGCCAGACTAGCGGGTAACTCCTACGAGCAGTACTTC.